These 16 T cell receptor beta chains were sequenced from one sample in a study of PD-L1 blockade in urothelial cancer. Time point defined: pretreatment peripheral blood. This table comes from immunoSEQ multiplex PCR, and its TCRdb copy is limited to in-frame clones, with some not included. The sample includes around 63,000 clones, 75% to 85% of them seen just once. The source material was PBMCs, sampled around atezolizumab (anti-PD-L1) treatment. Source of these receptors: a man between 65 and 85 years old with urothelial cancer.

The chain links TRBV7-8 to TRBJ1-1; the D gene is possibly TRBD1 (6 bases). Trimming shortened V by 4 bases and J by 3 bases, and 27 bases separated the two germline ends. Germline V gene data show CDR1 as SGHVS and CDR2 as FQNEAQ. This CDR3 has 19 residues. CDR3 in amino acids: CASSWGHFQRARTDTEAFF. The CDR3 coding sequence is TGTGCCAGCAGCTGGGGACATTTTCAGAGGGCTCGAACAGACACTGAAGCTTTCTTT.

The chain couples TRBV9 to TRBJ1-1, with D possibly matching TRBD1 (5 bases). This CDR3 is built from 14 residues. Trimming removed 3 bases at V and 0 bases at J, with 9 bases between. Germline V gives CDR1 SGDLS, CDR2 YYNGEE. CDR3 region: CASSAGNMNTEAFF. As DNA, the CDR3 is TGTGCCAGCAGCGCAGGGAACATGAACACTGAAGCTTTCTTT. The variable domain in full, completed from reference TRBV9 and TRBJ1-1, reads DSGVTQTPKHLITATGQRVTLRCSPRSGDLSVYWYQQSLDQGLQFLIQYYNGEERAKGNILERFSAQQFPDLHSELNLSSLELGDSALYFCASSAGNMNTEAFFGQGTRLTVV.

This chain uses TRBV2 with TRBJ1-2; D possibly corresponds to TRBD1 (5 bases). Germline V gene sequence: CDR1 SNHLY, CDR2 FYNNEI. The CDR3 contains 12 residues. The germline V and J ends were trimmed by 5 bases and 4 bases, with 8 bases remaining between them. The CDR3 protein is CASSLGGYGYTF. DNA of the CDR3: TGTGCCAGCAGTTTGGGGGGCTATGGCTACACCTTC.

V gene TRBV5-1 combines with J gene TRBJ1-6, with D hard to call. The germline V and J ends were trimmed by 1 base and 8 bases, with 19 bases remaining between them. The CDR3 is made up of 17 amino acids. The germline V gene has CDR1 SGHRS and CDR2 YFSETQ. In nucleotides, the CDR3 is TGCGCCAGCAGCTTGTATGTTGGCGGGTTAGGAGATTCACCCCTCCACTTT. Encoded protein: CASSLYVGGLGDSPLHF.

V gene TRBV27 combines with J gene TRBJ1-5; D might be TRBD1 (5 bases). Germline CDR1 MNHEY, CDR2 SMNVEV (reference sequence). Trimming removed 5 bases from V and 2 bases from J, with 13 bases in between. This CDR3 is 15 amino acids long. The DNA of the CDR3 is TGTGCCAGCAGTCCAGGGCGAGAAGGCAATCAGCCCCAGCATTTT. Its protein product is CASSPGREGNQPQHF.

The CDR3 reads CASSYSGTGNNEQYF. Written as DNA, the CDR3 is TGTGCCAGCAGTTACTCGGGGACAGGGAACAACGAGCAGTACTTC. The chain employs TRBV6-5 and TRBJ2-7; TRBD1 agrees at 9 bases. CDR1 MNHEY and CDR2 SVGAGI come from the germline V gene. This CDR3 contains 15 residues. V lost 0 bases and J lost 5; bases outside the gene matches: 5.

The CDR3 reads CASSYSAGGEETQYF. The CDR3 DNA reads as TGTGCCAGCAGTTACTCCGCAGGGGGCGAAGAGACCCAGTACTTC. The rearrangement joins TRBV6-6 to TRBJ2-5, with 8 nucleotides matching TRBD1. The germline CDR1 and CDR2 sequences are MNHNY and SVGAGI (reference sequence). The CDR3 has 15 residues. V shed 0 bases, J shed 3 bases, and the junction held 3 bases outside the gene matches.

The chain is built from TRBV19 and TRBJ2-7; TRBD1 aligns across 8 bases. There are 13 residues in the CDR3. V trimming: 6 bases; J trimming: 3 bases; junction bases outside the gene matches: 4. Germline lookup yields CDR1 LNHDA and CDR2 SQIVND (reference sequence). The CDR3 nucleotides are TGTGCCAGTAGCCGGGACAGGCTCTACGAGCAGTACTTC. Encoded protein: CASSRDRLYEQYF.

This chain joins TRBV2 and TRBJ1-3; D is unclear. Trimming cost V 8 bases and J 2 bases, with 10 bases left between them. There are 13 residues in the CDR3. Germline lookup yields CDR1 SNHLY and CDR2 FYNNEI. For the CDR3, the DNA is TGTGCCAGCGTCCTAAACCCTGGAAACACCATATATTTT. Amino acid sequence: CASVLNPGNTIYF.

The rearrangement links TRBV4-2 to TRBJ1-2; 11 bases fit TRBD1. Germline V gives CDR1 LGHNA, CDR2 YNFKEQ. Germline trimming cut 0 bases from V and 8 bases from J; bases unmatched to any gene: 17. The CDR3 length is 19 residues. CDR3 region: CASSQEARTGGDRGGGYTF. Here the CDR3 DNA reads TGTGCCAGCAGCCAAGAAGCGCGGACAGGGGGCGATCGAGGAGGGGGCTACACCTTC.

The chain is built from TRBV6-1 and TRBJ2-2, with D possibly being TRBD2 (5 bases). V lost 2 bases and J 1 base, leaving 11 bases between the germline ends. The germline V gene has CDR1 MNHNS and CDR2 SASEGT. The CDR3 sequence is 16 residues long. The chain's CDR3 is CASSEQAGVNTGELFF. The CDR3 region has the DNA TGTGCCAGCAGTGAACAGGCCGGGGTGAACACCGGGGAGCTGTTTTTT.

The chain uses TRBV5-4 and TRBJ1-2; no firm D call. Between the trimmed V and J ends, which lost 1 base and 1 base, there was a span of 11 bases. From germline, CDR1 is SGHNT and CDR2 YYREEE (reference sequence). CDR3 length: 15 residues. CDR3 in amino acids: CASSLSTELNYGYTF. The CDR3 DNA reads TGTGCCAGCAGCTTGAGCACAGAACTTAACTATGGCTACACCTTC. The full variable domain, its missing parts supplied by reference TRBV5-4 and TRBJ1-2, is ETGVTQSPTHLIKTRGQQVTLRCSSQSGHNTVSWYQQALGQGPQFIFQYYREEENGRGNFPPRFSGLQFPNYSSELNVNALELDDSALYLCASSLSTELNYGYTFGSGTRLTVV.

The chain employs TRBV19 and TRBJ2-2, with D possibly TRBD1 on 7 matching bases. The germline V gene has CDR1 LNHDA and CDR2 SQIVND (reference sequence). V gave up 10 bases and J gave up 4 bases, with 13 bases separating them. The CDR3 contains 13 residues. Written as DNA, the CDR3 is TGTGCCACCCGACAGGGACTCACCGGGGAGCTGTTTTTT. Translation: CATRQGLTGELFF.

The chain couples TRBV5-6 to TRBJ1-4; 7 bases map to TRBD1. The CDR3 has 14 residues. Germline V gene sequence: CDR1 SGHDT, CDR2 YYEEEE. After removal of 4 bases from V and 3 bases from J, the junction contained 3 bases not matched to a gene. CDR3 region: CASSAGTANEKLFF. DNA of the CDR3: TGTGCCAGCAGCGCCGGGACAGCTAATGAAAAACTGTTTTTT.

The chain has TRBV5-1 and TRBJ2-1; 8 positions match TRBD2. In germline, CDR1 is SGHRS, CDR2 YFSETQ. The CDR3 covers 17 residues. Losses at the gene ends were 4 bases for V and 0 bases for J; bases not matched to a gene: 9. Here the CDR3 reads CASSRGFAGGSYNEQFF. CDR3 nucleotide sequence: TGCGCCAGCAGCCGGGGGTTTGCGGGAGGCTCCTACAATGAGCAGTTCTTC.

The chain uses TRBV5-4 and TRBJ2-5, with 7 bases lining up with TRBD1. Germline V lookup: CDR1 SGHNT, CDR2 YYREEE (reference sequence). V gave up 4 bases and J gave up 2 bases; unmatched junction bases: 8. This CDR3 has 15 residues. The CDR3 DNA reads TGTGCCAGCAGCCTGGGGCAGGGGGTACAAGAGACCCAGTACTTC. The encoded protein is CASSLGQGVQETQYF. The full variable domain, with the rest looked up from reference TRBV5-4 and TRBJ2-5, is ETGVTQSPTHLIKTRGQQVTLRCSSQSGHNTVSWYQQALGQGPQFIFQYYREEENGRGNFPPRFSGLQFPNYSSELNVNALELDDSALYLCASSLGQGVQETQYFGPGTRLLVL.